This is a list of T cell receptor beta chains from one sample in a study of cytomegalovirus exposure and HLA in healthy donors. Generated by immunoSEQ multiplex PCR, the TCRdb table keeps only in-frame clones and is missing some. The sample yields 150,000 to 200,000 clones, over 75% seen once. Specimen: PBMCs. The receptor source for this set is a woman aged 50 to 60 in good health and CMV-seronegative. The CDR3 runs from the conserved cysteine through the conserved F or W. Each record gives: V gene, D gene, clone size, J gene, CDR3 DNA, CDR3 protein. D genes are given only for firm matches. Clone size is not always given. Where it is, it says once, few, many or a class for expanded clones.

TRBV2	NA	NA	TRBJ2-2	TGTGCCAGCAGCCGAAACCCGGGAACCGGGGAGCTGTTTTTT	CASSRNPGTGELFF
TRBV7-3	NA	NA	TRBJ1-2	TGTGCCAGCAGCTTAAGGAGGGGAGTAAATGGTTACACCTTC	CASSLRRGVNGYTF
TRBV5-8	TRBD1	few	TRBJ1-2	TGTGCCAGCAGCTTGGACAGGGGAACTATCAACTATGGCTACACCTTC	CASSLDRGTINYGYTF
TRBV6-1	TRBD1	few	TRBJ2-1	TGTGCCAGCAGTAAAGACAGGGGGCTATACAATGAGCAGTTCTTC	CASSKDRGLYNEQFF
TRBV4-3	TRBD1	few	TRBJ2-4	TGCGCCAGCAGCCAAGAGATGGCAGGGACAGAAAACATTCAGTACTTC	CASSQEMAGTENIQYF
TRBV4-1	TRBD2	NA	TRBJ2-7	TGCGCCAGCAGCCAAGAGCTAGCGGGAGAGTTCTCCTACGAGCAGTGCTTC	CASSQELAGEFSYEQCF
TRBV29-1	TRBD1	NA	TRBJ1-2	TGCAGCGCCGCTACAGGGGACTATGGCTACACCTTC	CSAATGDYGYTF
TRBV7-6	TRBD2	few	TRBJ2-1	TGTGCCAGCAGCTCCGGGACTAGTTCCTACAATGAGCAGTTCTTC	CASSSGTSSYNEQFF
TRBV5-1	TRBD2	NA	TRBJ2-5	TGCGCCAGCAGCCTCGGGACTACCCCCTACCAAGAGACCCAGTACTTC	CASSLGTTPYQETQYF
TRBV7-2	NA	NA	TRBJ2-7	TGTGCCAGCAGGGTTGACGGAGCCTACGAGCAGTACTTC	CASRVDGAYEQYF
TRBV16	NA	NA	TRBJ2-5	TGTGCCAGCAATCGGCAGGTCCAAGAGACCCAGTACTTC	CASNRQVQETQYF
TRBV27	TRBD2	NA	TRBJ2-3	TGTGCCAGCAGCACCCCCGGGACTAGCGGGGTCCAAGATACGCAGTATTTT	CASSTPGTSGVQDTQYF
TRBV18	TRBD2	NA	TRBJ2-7	TGTGCCAGCTCACCACCAGCGGGGCAAAGCTACGAGCAGTACTTC	CASSPPAGQSYEQYF
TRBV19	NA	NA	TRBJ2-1	TGTGCCAGTAAAGGGGACATCAGCTCCTACAATGAGCAGTTCTTC	CASKGDISSYNEQFF
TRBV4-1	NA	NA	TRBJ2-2	TGCGCCAGCAGCCAAGATCAGGCAGCGGCTAACACCGGGGAGCTGTTTTTT	CASSQDQAAANTGELFF
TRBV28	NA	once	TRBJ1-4	TGTGCCAGCAGTTTAGGTTCCGGGGAAAAACTGTTTTTT	CASSLGSGEKLFF
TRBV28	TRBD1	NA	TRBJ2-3	TGTGCCAGCAGTCCCGGGACAGGGAGCACAGATACGCAGTATTTT	CASSPGTGSTDTQYF
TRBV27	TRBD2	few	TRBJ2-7	TGTGCCAGCAGCTCCCTAGCGGGGCCCCCCTACGAGCAGTACTTC	CASSSLAGPPYEQYF
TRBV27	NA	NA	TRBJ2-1	TGTGCCAGCAGTTTACTACAGGGTATTCACGATGAGCAGTTCTTC	CASSLLQGIHDEQFF
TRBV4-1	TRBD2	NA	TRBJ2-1	TGCGCCAGCAGCCAAGTGGTAGCGGGGGAAGCCTACAATGAGCAGTTCTTC	CASSQVVAGEAYNEQFF
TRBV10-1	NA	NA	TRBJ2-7	TGCGCCAGCAGTGAGACGGTCCCTCCCTACGAGCAGTACTTC	CASSETVPPYEQYF
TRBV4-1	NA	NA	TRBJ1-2	TGCGCCAGCAGCCACAAAGGCGGGTATGGCTACACCTTC	CASSHKGGYGYTF
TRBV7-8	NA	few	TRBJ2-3	TGTGCCAGCAGCTTAGAACCCTACACAGATACGCAGTATTTT	CASSLEPYTDTQYF
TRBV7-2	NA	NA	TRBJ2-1	TGTGCCAGCAGCTACTCACAGGGCTCCTACAATGAGCAGTTCTTC	CASSYSQGSYNEQFF
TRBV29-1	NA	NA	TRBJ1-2	TGCAGCGTTGGAGATAATAACTATGGCTACACCTTC	CSVGDNNYGYTF
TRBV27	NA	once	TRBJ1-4	NA	CASSSSGLFNEKLFF
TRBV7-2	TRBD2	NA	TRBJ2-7	TGTGCCAGCAGCTCTCAGCGGGGGAAAGAGCAGTACTTC	CASSSQRGKEQYF
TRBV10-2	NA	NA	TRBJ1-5	TGCGCCAGCAGTGAGTCGAGGCATCAGCCCCAGCATTTT	CASSESRHQPQHF
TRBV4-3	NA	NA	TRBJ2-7	TGCGCCAGCAGCCAAGGTACTGGCGGAAGCTTCTACGAGCAGTACTTC	CASSQGTGGSFYEQYF
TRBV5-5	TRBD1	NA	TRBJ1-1	TGTGCCAGCAGCCGAGACAGGGCCGAAATGAACACTGAAGCTTTCTTT	CASSRDRAEMNTEAFF
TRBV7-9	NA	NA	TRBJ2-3	TGTGCCAGCAGCTTACAGGGACTCACAATCACAGATACGCAGTATTTT	CASSLQGLTITDTQYF
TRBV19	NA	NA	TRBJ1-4	TGTGCCAGTAGCCCCATGAGGATCGCGACTAATGAAAAACTGTTTTTT	CASSPMRIATNEKLFF
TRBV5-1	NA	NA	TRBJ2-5	TGCGCCAGCAGCCCCCTAGCTGGGTCAGAGACCCAGTACTTC	CASSPLAGSETQYF
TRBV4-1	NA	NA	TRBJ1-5	TGCGCCAGCAGCCATCGCGGTCGCGGATCCAATCAGCCCCAGCATTTT	CASSHRGRGSNQPQHF
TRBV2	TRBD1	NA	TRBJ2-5	TGTGCCAGCAGGACAGGGGGCCCCCAAGAGACCCAGTACTTC	CASRTGGPQETQYF
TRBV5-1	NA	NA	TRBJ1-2	TGCGCCAGCAGCTTAGGGTCCAGGGGTGATGGCTACACCTTC	CASSLGSRGDGYTF
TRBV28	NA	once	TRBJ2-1	TGTGCCAGCAGTTTAGTGACAGGAGCCTACAATGAGCAGTTCTTC	CASSLVTGAYNEQFF
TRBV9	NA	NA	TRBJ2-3	TGTGCCAGCAGCGTAGCGGCGGGAAGGAGGCCAGATACGCAGTATTTT	CASSVAAGRRPDTQYF
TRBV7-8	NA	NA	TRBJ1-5	TGTGCCAGCAGCCCCCGGGTTAGCAATCAGCCCCAGCATTTT	CASSPRVSNQPQHF
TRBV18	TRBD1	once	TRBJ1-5	TGTGCCAGCTTAAAGGACAGGTCCGATCAGCCCCAGCATTTT	CASLKDRSDQPQHF
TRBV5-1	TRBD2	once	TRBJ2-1	TGCGCCAGCAGCTTGGCGATCGGGGGGAACTACAATGAGCAGTTCTTC	CASSLAIGGNYNEQFF
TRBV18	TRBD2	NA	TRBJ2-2	TGTGCCAGCTCAGAAGCGGGAGGCACGAACATCGGGGAGCTGTTTTTT	CASSEAGGTNIGELFF
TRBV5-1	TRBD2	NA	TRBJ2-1	TGCGCCAGCAGCTTGGCCGGGGGCCTAGCGGGAGATAATGAGCAGTTCTTC	CASSLAGGLAGDNEQFF
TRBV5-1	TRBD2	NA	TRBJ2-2	TGCGCCAGCAGCTTGCGGAAGCGGGAGGAAACCGGGGAGCTGTTTTTT	CASSLRKREETGELFF
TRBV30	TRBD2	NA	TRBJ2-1	TGTGCCTGGAGTGTACAAGCGGGGGGGAACAATGAGCAGTTCTTC	CAWSVQAGGNNEQFF
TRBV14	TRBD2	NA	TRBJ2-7	TGTGCCAGCAGCCAAAATAGCGGGAGCTACGAGCAGTACTTC	CASSQNSGSYEQYF
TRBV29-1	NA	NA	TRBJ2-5	TGCAGCGTTGGGACAGTCCAAGAGACCCAGTACTTC	CSVGTVQETQYF
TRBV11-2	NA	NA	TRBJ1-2	TGTGCCAGCAGCTTAGACAGTACTAACCCCTATGGCTACACCTTC	CASSLDSTNPYGYTF
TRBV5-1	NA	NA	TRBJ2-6	TGCGCCAGCAGCCAGGAGGTTGGGGCCAACGTCCTGACTTTC	CASSQEVGANVLTF
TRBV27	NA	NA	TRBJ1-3	TGTGCCAGCAGTTTGGGGGGAGCTGGAAACACCATATATTTT	CASSLGGAGNTIYF
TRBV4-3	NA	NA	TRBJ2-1	TGCGCCAGCAGCCAAGAAGAGACACAGATCTCCTACAATGAGCAGTTCTTC	CASSQEETQISYNEQFF
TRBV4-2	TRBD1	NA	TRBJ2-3	TGTGCCAGCAGCCACGCAACGCAGGGGGCCACGCAGTATTTT	CASSHATQGATQYF
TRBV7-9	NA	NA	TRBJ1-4	TGTGCCAGCAGCTTAGGGGGGGGGACTGAAAAACTGTTTTTT	CASSLGGGTEKLFF